This T cell receptor (beta chain) emerged from a study of blood T cell repertoires in COVID-19. V was cut by 7 bases and J by 3 bases, with 13 bases left in between. The germline V gene encodes CDR1 SGHTA and CDR2 FQGNSA. The CDR3 sequence is 14 residues long. Clones were sequenced by immunoSEQ multiplex PCR, and TCRdb holds only the in-frame ones, with some missing. The repertoire consists of 30,000 to 40,000 clones, with 70% to 90% occurring once and the leading ten covering about 13%. The clonotype comes from a man between 65 and 85 years old with active COVID-19. The chain combines TRBV7-2 with TRBJ2-1; unclear D gene. Input material: peripheral blood. The CDR3 DNA follows: TGTGCCAGCAAGCCCCTGGGCTACTACAATGAGCAGTTCTTC. It yields the protein CASKPLGYYNEQFF.